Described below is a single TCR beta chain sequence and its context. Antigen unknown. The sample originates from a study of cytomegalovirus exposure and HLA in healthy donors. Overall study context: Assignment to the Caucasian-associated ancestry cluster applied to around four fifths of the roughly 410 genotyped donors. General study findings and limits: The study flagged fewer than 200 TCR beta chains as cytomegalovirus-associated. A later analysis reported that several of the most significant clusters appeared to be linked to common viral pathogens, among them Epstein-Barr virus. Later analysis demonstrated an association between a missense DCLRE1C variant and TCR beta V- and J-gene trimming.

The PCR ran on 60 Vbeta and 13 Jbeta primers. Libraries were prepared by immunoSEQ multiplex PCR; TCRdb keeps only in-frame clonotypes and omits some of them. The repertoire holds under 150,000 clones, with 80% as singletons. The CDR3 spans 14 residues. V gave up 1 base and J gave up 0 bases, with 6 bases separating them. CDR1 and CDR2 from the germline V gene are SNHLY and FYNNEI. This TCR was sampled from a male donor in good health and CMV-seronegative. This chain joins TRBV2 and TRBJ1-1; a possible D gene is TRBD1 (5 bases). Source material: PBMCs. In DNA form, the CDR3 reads TGTGCCAGCAGTGAAGGACAGTTGAACACTGAAGCTTTCTTT. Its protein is CASSEGQLNTEAFF.